The 26 T cell receptor beta chains reported below all come from one sample, sequenced in a study of shared clonotypes between healthy human individuals (dated by TCRdb to 2019 to 2021). The library was made by the immunoSEQ multiplex PCR assay. In its TCRdb copy, this immuneACCESS table keeps in-frame sequences only and misses some clones. Where compared with another copy, unresolved V genes explain less than half of these, and the others have no known cause. In this sample the table shows about 2,100,000 clones, 85% to 95% of which occur a single time. The ten top clones hold around 1.7% of the sample. For the CD8 naive samples, CD45RO-negative cells were positively selected for CCR7, yielding a CD45RA+CCR7+ population from which TemRA cells were excluded. The sequencing input was naive CD8+ T cells from PBMCs. The sample's cell subset or site label is to be understood as: CD45RA+CCR7+. These receptors were taken from a young man in good health. Some clones in this sample may be carry-over from other donors' samples.

The rearrangement uses TRBV15 and TRBJ2-1, with 9 bases that match TRBD1. This CDR3 region has 16 residues. Germline V lookup: CDR1 LNHNV, CDR2 YYDKDF (reference sequence). V was pared by 3 bases and J by 4 bases, with 7 bases of the junction left unmatched. CDR3 in DNA: TGTGCCACCAGCAGTCGGACAGGGGTTCCTTACAATGAGCAGTTCTTC. It specifies CATSSRTGVPYNEQFF.

This chain links TRBV7-9 with TRBJ1-2, with D possibly being TRBD1 (5 bases). V was trimmed by 1 base and J by 8 bases, leaving 14 bases between them. Germline V gene sequence: CDR1 SEHNR, CDR2 FQNEAQ (reference sequence). This CDR3 is built from 14 residues. DNA of the CDR3: TGTGCCAGCAGCTTAGAGCGGGGCGGTCGGGGCTACACCTTC. Its protein product is CASSLERGGRGYTF.

The rearrangement links TRBV15 to TRBJ1-1, with D unclear. Germline lookup yields CDR1 LNHNV and CDR2 YYDKDF (reference sequence). The germline V and J ends were trimmed by 3 bases and 3 bases, with 11 bases remaining between them. The CDR3 is 14 amino acids. CDR3 DNA sequence: TGTGCCACCAGCAGGGGGTCCCTGGACACTGAAGCTTTCTTT. Its protein is CATSRGSLDTEAFF. The full variable domain, rest sourced from reference TRBV15 and TRBJ1-1, is DAMVIQNPRYQVTQFGKPVTLSCSQTLNHNVMYWYQQKSSQAPKLLFHYYDKDFNNEADTPDNFQSRRPNTSFCFLDIRSPGLGDTAMYLCATSRGSLDTEAFFGQGTRLTVV.

The V and J genes are TRBV10-3 and TRBJ2-6; 11 positions match TRBD1. The ends lost 3 bases at V and 3 bases at J; junction bases unmatched: 4. This CDR3 is 17 amino acids long. Germline V gene lookup returns CDR1 ENHRY and CDR2 SYGVKD. CDR3 sequence reads: CAISDGTGGGGANVLTF. CDR3 DNA sequence: TGTGCCATCAGTGATGGGACAGGGGGAGGTGGGGCCAACGTCCTGACTTTC.

The chain combines TRBV11-2 with TRBJ2-5; 10 bases are a match to TRBD2. Germline loops: CDR1 SGHAT, CDR2 FQNNGV. There are 17 residues in the CDR3. V lost 5 bases to trimming and J lost 2 bases; unmatched junction nucleotides: 11. The CDR3 loop reads CASSLGLAFDDQETQYF. The CDR3 region has the DNA TGTGCCAGCAGCCTGGGACTAGCGTTTGACGATCAAGAGACCCAGTACTTC.

The chain is built from TRBV18 and TRBJ2-7; no clear D gene. Trimming removed 5 bases from V and 1 base from J, with 9 bases in between. The V gene's germline CDR1 is KGHSH and CDR2 LQKENI. This CDR3 spans 13 amino acids. The CDR3 region has the DNA TGTGCCAGCTCAGGCGGAGCGTCCTACGAGCAGTACTTC. Residues: CASSGGASYEQYF.

This chain uses TRBV5-4 with TRBJ1-2, with TRBD1 matching over 8 bases. The V gene's germline CDR1 is SGHNT and CDR2 YYREEE (reference sequence). The CDR3 totals 14 residues. V shed 2 bases, J shed 7 bases, and the junction held 7 bases outside the gene matches. The CDR3 is CASSFGQGFSGYTF. CDR3 in DNA: TGTGCCAGCAGCTTCGGACAGGGATTCTCTGGCTACACCTTC.

CDR3 bases: TGTGCCAGTAGCCGCGGAGGGCCTCTGAACACCGGGGAGCTGTTTTTT. Its translation: CASSRGGPLNTGELFF. J is TRBJ2-2 and V is TRBV19; possibly TRBD2 for D (6 bases). This CDR3 has 16 amino acids. Germline assignment: CDR1 LNHDA and CDR2 SQIVND (reference sequence). Trimming left V 6 bases short and J 1 base short, with 15 bases between.

The chain couples TRBV10-3 to TRBJ2-2; 13 bases are shared with TRBD2. Germline trimming cut 0 bases from V and 4 bases from J; bases unmatched to any gene: 17. The V gene's germline CDR1 is ENHRY and CDR2 SYGVKD. The CDR3 runs 22 residues. The CDR3 coding sequence is TGTGCCATCAGTGAGTCGATTCCGGGACTAGCGGGAATACGTCGAAGCACCGGGGAGCTGTTTTTT. It yields the protein CAISESIPGLAGIRRSTGELFF.

This chain joins TRBV28 and TRBJ1-2; 8 bases are a match to TRBD1. This CDR3 is built from 14 residues. Germline CDR1 reads MDHEN; CDR2 reads SYDVKM. After removal of 5 bases from V and 6 bases from J, the junction contained 8 bases not matched to a gene. CDR3: CASSLILTGDGYTF. The DNA for the CDR3 is TGTGCCAGCAGTCTGATACTGACAGGGGATGGCTACACCTTC.

The chain recombines TRBV29-1 with TRBJ1-2; perhaps TRBD1 as D (6 bases). Trimming removed 5 bases from V and 0 bases from J, with 16 bases in between. The CDR3 runs 15 residues. CDR1 is SQVTM, CDR2 ANQGSEA, per germline. CDR3 region: CSVKGQPNANYGYTF. For the CDR3, the DNA is TGCAGCGTTAAGGGACAACCTAATGCTAACTATGGCTACACCTTC.

This rearrangement joins TRBV4-3 to TRBJ2-5; 9 nucleotides agree with TRBD2. Germline CDR1 and CDR2: LGHNA and YSLEER. The trim removed 1 base at V and 0 bases at J, leaving 9 bases unmatched. The CDR3 has 18 amino acids. CDR3 in amino acids: CASSQGVAGEGHQETQYF. CDR3 in DNA: TGCGCCAGCAGCCAAGGCGTAGCGGGAGAAGGTCACCAAGAGACCCAGTACTTC.

The chain links TRBV4-2 to TRBJ2-5; D not certain. Germline lookup yields CDR1 LGHNA and CDR2 YNFKEQ. Trimming shortened V by 1 base and J by 2 bases, and 11 bases separated the two germline ends. The CDR3 extends over 15 amino acids. CDR3 loop: CASSQAAVVQETQYF. The CDR3 region has the DNA TGTGCCAGCAGCCAAGCGGCGGTTGTTCAAGAGACCCAGTACTTC.

The chain couples TRBV29-1 to TRBJ1-1; TRBD1 is a possible D gene (5 bases). V was trimmed by 8 bases and J by 3 bases, leaving 16 bases between them. Germline CDR1 and CDR2: SQVTM and ANQGSEA. The CDR3 has 13 amino acids. DNA of the CDR3: TGCAGCCCAAGGAAGACAGCTGACACTGAAGCTTTCTTT. This encodes CSPRKTADTEAFF.

The chain uses TRBV7-8 and TRBJ2-1, with D unresolved. V was cut by 3 bases and J by 5 bases, with 17 bases left in between. The CDR3 length is 16 residues. Germline loops: CDR1 SGHVS, CDR2 FQNEAQ. The CDR3 sequence: CASSFPRSPHNNEQFF. DNA of the CDR3: TGTGCCAGCAGCTTTCCTAGATCACCCCACAACAATGAGCAGTTCTTC.

This clone was recorded a few times. The chain employs TRBV19 and TRBJ1-1, with D perhaps matching TRBD1 (5 bases). V was shortened by 6 bases and J by 1 base, with 12 bases between the two germline ends. The CDR3 runs 14 residues. Germline-derived CDR1 and CDR2 are LNHDA and SQIVND (reference sequence). The DNA for the CDR3 is TGTGCCAGTAGCGAGGTCAGGGCGAACACTGAAGCTTTCTTT. Translating it yields CASSEVRANTEAFF. The complete variable domain, with remaining parts taken from reference TRBV19 and TRBJ1-1, reads DGGITQSPKYLFRKEGQNVTLSCEQNLNHDAMYWYRQDPGQGLRLIYYSQIVNDFQKGDIAEGYSVSREKKESFPLTVTSAQKNPTAFYLCASSEVRANTEAFFGQGTRLTVV.

This sequence joins TRBV9 and TRBJ2-6; D perhaps matches TRBD1 (6 bases). Germline CDR1 SGDLS, CDR2 YYNGEE. This CDR3 region has 17 residues. V shed 3 bases and J shed 0 bases, with 13 bases lying between them. CDR3 protein: CASSESTGSSGANVLTF. The CDR3 DNA reads TGTGCCAGCAGCGAGTCCACAGGGAGCTCTGGGGCCAACGTCCTGACTTTC.

The V gene is TRBV4-3, the J gene TRBJ2-7; D perhaps matches TRBD1 (5 bases). This CDR3 is 14 amino acids long. V was cut by 4 bases and J by 4 bases, with 14 bases left in between. Germline V gene sequence: CDR1 LGHNA, CDR2 YSLEER. In nucleotides, the CDR3 is TGCGCCAGCAGCCCAAGCCGGCCAGGGTACGAGCAGTACTTC. Translated: CASSPSRPGYEQYF.

This clone was seen only once. The V gene is TRBV12-5, the J gene TRBJ2-1; TRBD2 aligns across 10 bases. Germline CDR1 LGHNT, CDR2 FRNRAP. CDR3 length: 16 amino acids. The V segment lost 3 bases and the J segment 3 bases; nucleotides outside the gene matches: 5. The CDR3 region has the DNA TGTGCTAGTGGTTTTAATGGACTAGCGGACTACAATGAGCAGTTCTTC. Translated: CASGFNGLADYNEQFF.

This rearrangement joins TRBV19 to TRBJ1-1; D is ambiguous. This CDR3 comprises 13 residues. Germline assignment: CDR1 LNHDA and CDR2 SQIVND (reference sequence). Trimming left V 5 bases short and J 4 bases short, with 11 bases between. CDR3: CASSAGQITEAFF. The CDR3 bases are TGTGCCAGTAGTGCAGGCCAAATCACTGAAGCTTTCTTT.

The chain uses TRBV9 and TRBJ2-6; TRBD1 agrees at 10 bases. V was clipped by 3 bases and J by 0 bases; unmatched bases: 12. CDR1 is SGDLS, CDR2 YYNGEE, per germline. The CDR3 covers 20 residues. In DNA form, the CDR3 reads TGTGCCAGCAGCGCAGGGGGACAGGGGTATGTAAGCTCTGGGGCCAACGTCCTGACTTTC. Protein sequence: CASSAGGQGYVSSGANVLTF.

The chain joins TRBV7-9 to TRBJ1-2; no firm D call. V lost 3 bases and J 7 bases, leaving 9 bases between the germline ends. The CDR3 runs 12 residues. Per the germline V gene, CDR1 is SEHNR and CDR2 is FQNEAQ (reference sequence). CDR3 DNA sequence: TGTGCCAGCAGCTTTGGCCCGGGTGGCTACACCTTC. It is translated as CASSFGPGGYTF.

This chain uses TRBV19 with TRBJ2-5; D is possibly TRBD1 or TRBD2 (5 bases each). CDR1 is LNHDA and CDR2 is SQIVND in the germline V gene (reference sequence). V was shortened by 5 bases and J by 5 bases, with 15 bases between the two germline ends. CDR3 length: 14 amino acids. CDR3 sequence (DNA): TGTGCCAGTAGTGCCGGCAGGGACGGGGAGACCCAGTACTTC. The encoded protein is CASSAGRDGETQYF. The variable domain in full, completed from reference TRBV19 and TRBJ2-5, reads DGGITQSPKYLFRKEGQNVTLSCEQNLNHDAMYWYRQDPGQGLRLIYYSQIVNDFQKGDIAEGYSVSREKKESFPLTVTSAQKNPTAFYLCASSAGRDGETQYFGPGTRLLVL.

The chain recombines TRBV2 with TRBJ2-6; D is unclear. There are 15 residues in the CDR3. Per the germline V gene, CDR1 is SNHLY and CDR2 is FYNNEI. V lost 7 bases and J 3 bases, leaving 13 bases between the germline ends. The CDR3 loop is CASKLEGYGANVLTF. The CDR3 DNA follows: TGTGCCAGCAAATTAGAAGGGTATGGGGCCAACGTCCTGACTTTC.

The table lists this clone with a count of one. CDR3 in amino acids: CASSSGLAPLHEQFF. The DNA of the CDR3 is TGCGCCAGCAGCTCGGGACTAGCTCCCCTCCATGAGCAGTTCTTC. The chain has TRBV5-1 and TRBJ2-1; 9 positions match TRBD2. J gave up 8 bases and V 3 bases, and 9 bases lay outside the gene matches. CDR1 is SGHRS and CDR2 is YFSETQ in the germline V gene. CDR3 length equals 15 residues.

The J gene is TRBJ1-1, the V gene TRBV10-2, with 7 bases matching TRBD1. Germline CDR1 and CDR2: WSHSY and SAAADI. This CDR3 is 15 amino acids long. J was trimmed by 1 base and V by 2 bases; bases with no gene match: 4. The CDR3, as DNA: TGCGCCAGCAGTGAGCCGGGACAGACGAACACTGAAGCTTTCTTT. This sequence encodes CASSEPGQTNTEAFF.